Listed here is a single T cell receptor (beta chain). It lacks a known antigen. Nothing much larger sits one base from this clone, and base qualities are not available. The sample originates from a study of OX40 agonist ivuxolimab in advanced cancers. Regarding the complete study: The costimulatory receptor OX40 (CD134) was targeted by ivuxolimab, a fully human IgG2 agonistic monoclonal antibody. Prior anti-PD-1, anti-PD-L1 or anti-CTLA-4 therapy was permitted, and checkpoint inhibitors had been received by 30% to 40% of dose-escalation patients. Of the 50 to 55 patients in dose escalation, about 20 had hepatocellular carcinoma, approximately 15 had melanoma, 9 had renal cell carcinoma and 9 had head and neck cancer. A male proportion of around 83% and a mean age of roughly 55 years, ranging from roughly 23 to 80, were recorded for the dose-escalation cohort. Intravenous ivuxolimab was administered to patients every 2 weeks at six dose levels: 0.01, 0.1, 0.3, 1.5, 3 and 10 mg/kg. The paper reports the monotherapy dose-escalation portion (N = 52 patients) of the phase I ivuxolimab trial. Three dose-escalation patients achieved partial responses, one with hepatocellular carcinoma and two with cutaneous melanoma. The purpose of peripheral TCRbeta sequencing was to test whether ivuxolimab changed TCR sequence diversity and led to clonal T-cell expansion.

To sequence the TCRbeta CDR3 region, genomic DNA was isolated from the sorted cells. TCRbeta CDR3 regions were sequenced using the immunoSEQ Assay. TCRdb mirrors the immuneACCESS table, restricted to in-frame sequences. Some clones are absent from its copies; in checked studies, under half trace to an unresolved V gene, and the reason for the others is unknown. The sample records roughly 80,000 clones, around 85% of which are singletons. Of the sample, 2% to 2.5% falls within the top ten clones. Patients with a history of autoimmune disease or receiving systemic immunosuppression were excluded from the trial. Peripheral blood for TCR sequencing was collected from all dose cohorts at baseline, on cycle 4 day 1, and on cycle 7 day 1. Samples were obtained from an open-label, multicenter, first-in-human phase I dose-escalation trial of ivuxolimab. Adults with locally advanced or metastatic melanoma, renal cell carcinoma, hepatocellular carcinoma or head and neck squamous cell carcinoma were enrolled in the trial. Before TCR sequencing, CD4+ T cells and CD8+ T cells from peripheral blood were sorted into separate populations.

The CDR3 starts with the cysteine, ends with the phenylalanine, and has 16 residues. CDR3 DNA only is kept here, 48 bases in frame from base 1. The germline V gene (reference sequence) gives CDR1 as MNHNY and CDR2 as SVGAGI. V has 2 bases trimmed and J has 4 bases trimmed; junction bases matching no gene number 5. Overall study outcomes, separate from this receptor: Which antigens the clonally expanded peripheral T cells were specific for was not determined. Partial responders in the 0.1-3.0 mg/kg groups had among the lowest normalized peripheral clonal expansion, especially among CD8+ T cells. At doses of 0.1 to 3.0 mg/kg, clonal expansion of both CD4+ and CD8+ blood T cells was observed from baseline to week 6. After ivuxolimab, CD8+ T cells had more expanded clones than CD4+ T cells on average. Low levels of normalized T-cell clonal expansion were also shown by some nonresponding patients.

This chain is built from TRBV6-6 and TRBJ1-4, with 9 middle bases fitting TRBD1. Sequences were derived from CD4+ or CD8+ T cells sorted from blood, sampled in a trial of the OX40 agonist ivuxolimab. The origin of this receptor is an adult with an advanced solid tumor such as melanoma, head and neck, liver or kidney cancer. The nucleotide sequence is TGTGCCAGCAGTTACGGACAGGGGCTCATTAATGAAAAACTGTTTTTT. Its product reads: CASSYGQGLINEKLFF.